Presented here are 32 T cell receptor beta chains from one specimen sequenced in a study of blood T cell repertoires in COVID-19. The assay was immunoSEQ multiplex PCR, and TCRdb's table has in-frame clones only and misses some. The sample lists about 140,000 clones, about 87% occurring once. The sample taken for sequencing was peripheral blood. Every receptor here comes from a man aged 55 to 69 with active or convalescent COVID-19.

CDR3: CATSLPDRVSEKLFF. CDR3 bases: TGTGCCACCAGCCTCCCAGACAGGGTCTCTGAAAAACTGTTTTTT. The V and J genes are TRBV15 and TRBJ1-4; 7 bases map to TRBD1. Germline CDR1 and CDR2: LNHNV and YYDKDF (reference sequence). The V and J ends lost 5 bases and 7 bases, in that order; junction bases with no gene match: 10. The CDR3 is made up of 15 amino acids.

The V gene is TRBV28, the J gene TRBJ2-3; 7 nucleotides agree with TRBD2. Germline loops: CDR1 MDHEN, CDR2 SYDVKM. The CDR3 is 15 amino acids. Trimming removed 3 bases from V and 2 bases from J; junction bases left unmatched: 5. The DNA for the CDR3 is TGTGCCAGCAGTTTTGGGGAGGGAGACACAGATACGCAGTATTTT. It translates to CASSFGEGDTDTQYF.

The chain is built from TRBV5-6 and TRBJ2-7; 8 positions agree with TRBD1. Germline V gene data show CDR1 as SGHDT and CDR2 as YYEEEE. CDR3 length equals 15 residues. V shed 5 bases and J 3 bases; nucleotides not matched to a gene: 10. In DNA, the CDR3 is TGTGCCAGCAGGGTGACAGGGGATTTGATCTACGAGCAGTACTTC. Its translation is CASRVTGDLIYEQYF.

The chain couples TRBV19 to TRBJ1-2; D may be TRBD1 (6 bases). The germline CDR1 and CDR2 sequences are LNHDA and SQIVND (reference sequence). This CDR3 has 15 amino acids. The V gene lost 4 bases and the J gene lost 0 bases, with 12 bases spanning the gap. The DNA for the CDR3 is TGTGCCAGTAGTACTGGGGGCCTACCTAACTATGGCTACACCTTC. It is translated as CASSTGGLPNYGYTF.

The CDR3 loop reads CASSLYRGEDTQYF. CDR3 in DNA: TGTGCCAGCAGCCTATACAGGGGCGAAGATACGCAGTATTTT. The V call is TRBV11-2, the J call TRBJ2-3, with 7 bases identical to TRBD1. Trimming took 5 bases from V and 5 from J; bases not matched to a gene: 7. This CDR3 is 14 amino acids long. Germline V gene lookup returns CDR1 SGHAT and CDR2 FQNNGV. Using reference TRBV11-2 and TRBJ2-3 for the parts outside the CDR3, the full variable domain is EAGVAQSPRYKIIEKRQSVAFWCNPISGHATLYWYQQILGQGPKLLIQFQNNGVVDDSQLPKDRFSAERLKGVDSTLKIQPAKLEDSAVYLCASSLYRGEDTQYFGPGTRLTVL.

Written as DNA, the CDR3 is TGTGCCAGCAGCCTGGGGGGATCAACCTTCTATGGCTACACCTTC. It encodes CASSLGGSTFYGYTF. V is TRBV27 and J is TRBJ1-2; a possible D gene is TRBD1 (5 bases). Trimming took off 6 bases at V and 4 bases at J, with 18 bases between the two ends. This CDR3 is built from 15 residues. Germline CDR1 is MNHEY and CDR2 is SMNVEV (reference sequence).

This chain links TRBV28 with TRBJ2-1; TRBD2 agrees at 8 bases. This CDR3 has 14 amino acids. With V trimmed by 6 bases and J by 3 bases, 4 bases remained unmatched. The V gene's germline CDR1 is MDHEN and CDR2 SYDVKM. As DNA, the CDR3 is TGTGCCAGCAGGTCCGGGACTAGCTACAATGAGCAGTTCTTC. Its protein product is CASRSGTSYNEQFF.

This clone has just one count. The V call is TRBV15, the J call TRBJ1-5, with a weak D call TRBD1 (5 bases). The CDR3 consists of 13 residues. The ends were cut back, 6 bases at V and 1 base at J, with 7 bases in the middle. CDR1 and CDR2 from the germline V gene are LNHNV and YYDKDF (reference sequence). The DNA for the CDR3 is TGTGCCACCAGGAAGGGGAGCAATCAGCCCCAGCATTTT. It is translated as CATRKGSNQPQHF. The full variable domain, rest sourced from reference TRBV15 and TRBJ1-5, is DAMVIQNPRYQVTQFGKPVTLSCSQTLNHNVMYWYQQKSSQAPKLLFHYYDKDFNNEADTPDNFQSRRPNTSFCFLDIRSPGLGDTAMYLCATRKGSNQPQHFGDGTRLSIL.

This rearrangement joins TRBV7-3 to TRBJ1-1, with a tentative D call TRBD1 (5 bases). Germline lookup yields CDR1 SGHTA and CDR2 FQGTGA. CDR3 length: 13 amino acids. Trimming stripped 2 bases from V and 4 bases from J, with 8 bases between. The CDR3 DNA reads as TGTGCCAGCAGCTTACAGGGTGGCACTGAAGCTTTCTTT. Its translation is CASSLQGGTEAFF.

CDR3 in DNA: TGTGCCAGCAGCCCCGTGTGGCGGGAAGAGACCCAGTACTTC. Translated, it gives CASSPVWREETQYF. The chain employs TRBV11-2 and TRBJ2-5; a possible D gene is TRBD2 (5 bases). This CDR3 has 14 residues. The germline CDR1 and CDR2 sequences are SGHAT and FQNNGV. Trimming removed 5 bases at V and 3 bases at J, with 13 bases between.

The chain carries TRBV2 and TRBJ2-2, with D possibly TRBD1 on 5 matching bases. The CDR3 totals 13 residues. Trimming shortened V by 5 bases and J by 5 bases, and 9 bases separated the two germline ends. Germline loops: CDR1 SNHLY, CDR2 FYNNEI. CDR3 sequence (DNA): TGTGCCAGCAGTCACCCAGGGACCGGGGAGCTGTTTTTT. This gives the protein CASSHPGTGELFF.

The chain has TRBV2 and TRBJ2-7, with 10 bases matching TRBD2. V shed 4 bases and J 4 bases; nucleotides not matched to a gene: 7. The CDR3 is 15 residues long. Germline-derived CDR1 and CDR2 are SNHLY and FYNNEI. The CDR3 DNA reads as TGTGCCAGCAGTGGGCTAGCGGGAGTGAGTTACGAGCAGTACTTC. This sequence encodes CASSGLAGVSYEQYF. The whole variable domain, filled in from reference TRBV2 and TRBJ2-7, reads EPEVTQTPSHQVTQMGQEVILRCVPISNHLYFYWYRQILGQKVEFLVSFYNNEISEKSEIFDDQFSVERPDGSNFTLKIRSTKLEDSAMYFCASSGLAGVSYEQYFGPGTRLTVT.

The CDR3 coding sequence is TGTGCCAGCAGCCAAGAAGGGGGCCAGAACACTGAAGCTTTCTTT. It codes for CASSQEGGQNTEAFF. The rearrangement links TRBV4-2 to TRBJ1-1; 7 bases map to TRBD1. The CDR3 has 15 amino acids. Per the germline V gene, CDR1 is LGHNA and CDR2 is YNFKEQ. V shed 0 bases and J 1 base; nucleotides not matched to a gene: 2.

This sequence joins TRBV18 and TRBJ2-7; the match to TRBD2 covers 7 bases. The junction had 5 bases not matched to a gene; V was cut back by 6 bases and J by 0 bases. The CDR3 is 14 residues long. Germline V gene lookup returns CDR1 KGHSH and CDR2 LQKENI. Here the CDR3 DNA reads TGTGCCAGCTCCCCCGGGACTACCTCCTACGAGCAGTACTTC. Its protein is CASSPGTTSYEQYF.

This clone was seen just once. The chain carries TRBV28 and TRBJ2-5, with 7 bases that match TRBD1. The V segment lost 5 bases and the J segment 1 base; nucleotides outside the gene matches: 7. The length of the CDR3 is 15 residues. Germline V CDR1 and CDR2: MDHEN, SYDVKM. DNA of the CDR3: TGTGCCAGCAGTGCCACGGGACAGCCCCAAGAGACCCAGTACTTC. Protein product: CASSATGQPQETQYF.

The chain joins TRBV27 to TRBJ2-2; D is possibly TRBD1 (7 bases). V was clipped by 0 bases and J by 0 bases, with 11 bases between them. This CDR3 contains 17 residues. Germline CDR1 and CDR2: MNHEY and SMNVEV (reference sequence). The CDR3 DNA follows: TGTGCCAGCAGTTTATCTCCAGGGGGGCCGAACACCGGGGAGCTGTTTTTT. Its protein is CASSLSPGGPNTGELFF.

In its sample, this clone was seen once. The rearrangement joins TRBV7-9 to TRBJ1-6; weak D call: TRBD1 (6 bases). CDR1 is SEHNR and CDR2 is FQNEAQ in the germline V gene (reference sequence). The CDR3 runs to 15 residues. The germline V and J ends were trimmed by 7 bases and 9 bases, with 19 bases remaining between them. The CDR3 nucleotides read TGTGCCAGCACCCCCTCGGCAGGGGTAGGTTCACCCCTCCACTTT. Translation: CASTPSAGVGSPLHF.

The chain has TRBV27 and TRBJ2-1, with 9 bases identical to TRBD2. Germline-derived CDR1 and CDR2 are MNHEY and SMNVEV (reference sequence). CDR3 length: 16 amino acids. Germline trimming cut 0 bases from V and 9 bases from J; bases unmatched to any gene: 9. The CDR3 DNA sequence: TGTGCCAGCAGTTTATCTCTACTAGCGGGCGTGAGTGAGCAGTTCTTC. Translated: CASSLSLLAGVSEQFF.

This clone was detected a few times. V gene TRBV3-1 (or the pseudogene TRBV3-2) combines with J gene TRBJ2-7, with D perhaps TRBD2 (5 bases). The V gene lost 4 bases and the J gene lost 2 bases, with 15 bases spanning the gap. Germline V gives CDR1 LGHDT, CDR2 YNNKEL (reference sequence). The length of the CDR3 is 15 residues. CDR3 in amino acids: CASSRKMDGTYEQYF. The CDR3 DNA follows: TGTGCCAGCAGCCGCAAGATGGACGGGACCTACGAGCAGTACTTC.

V is TRBV5-1 and J is TRBJ2-3; 7 bases match TRBD1. CDR3 length equals 15 residues. The V and J ends lost 0 bases and 5 bases, in that order; junction bases with no gene match: 6. Germline lookup yields CDR1 SGHRS and CDR2 YFSETQ. CDR3 protein: CASSLVQGKGDTQYF. For the CDR3, the DNA is TGCGCCAGCAGCTTGGTACAGGGGAAGGGAGATACGCAGTATTTT.

This chain joins TRBV29-1 and TRBJ1-6, with 11 nucleotides matching TRBD1. Germline CDR1 SQVTM, CDR2 ANQGSEA. This CDR3 is built from 13 residues. Trimming removed 6 bases from V and 6 bases from J; junction bases left unmatched: 1. Here the CDR3 reads CSVGTGGNSPLHF. Here the CDR3 DNA reads TGCAGCGTGGGGACAGGGGGTAATTCACCCCTCCACTTT. The variable domain in full, completed from reference TRBV29-1 and TRBJ1-6, reads SAVISQKPSRDICQRGTSLTIQCQVDSQVTMMFWYRQQPGQSLTLIATANQGSEATYESGFVIDKFPISRPNLTFSTLTVSNMSPEDSSIYLCSVGTGGNSPLHFGNGTRLTVT.

This clone has just one count. This chain connects TRBV15 to TRBJ2-7; D not resolved. Germline loops: CDR1 LNHNV, CDR2 YYDKDF (reference sequence). The CDR3 is made up of 15 amino acids. Trimming took 0 bases from V and 3 from J, leaving 12 bases between them. In DNA form, the CDR3 reads TGTGCCACCAGCAGAGAAGCAGGTGGTGACTACGAGCAGTACTTC. It is translated as CATSREAGGDYEQYF.

CDR3 sequence (DNA): TGCAGCGTTGAAGGGCAGGGGGAGCGGGAGGGCCCCTACAATGAGCAGTTCTTC. Residues: CSVEGQGEREGPYNEQFF. V gene TRBV29-1 combines with J gene TRBJ2-1; 10 nucleotides line up with TRBD2. This CDR3 has 18 residues. Germline values: CDR1 SQVTM, CDR2 ANQGSEA. The junction had 11 bases not matched to a gene; V was cut back by 1 base and J by 2 bases.

This clone was seen a single time. The chain employs TRBV19 and TRBJ1-6; weak D call: TRBD1 (6 bases). There are 14 residues in the CDR3. Deletions cut 7 bases from V and 8 bases from J, with 15 bases between. Germline values: CDR1 LNHDA, CDR2 SQIVND (reference sequence). In nucleotides, the CDR3 is TGTGCCAGTACCAGGGGCAGGGGAGATTCACCCCTCCACTTT. Amino acids: CASTRGRGDSPLHF.

This chain joins TRBV27 and TRBJ2-3; a possible D gene is TRBD1 (6 bases). The CDR3 is made up of 15 amino acids. CDR1 is MNHEY, CDR2 SMNVEV, per germline (reference sequence). Between the trimmed V and J ends, which lost 4 bases and 3 bases, there was a span of 14 bases. The CDR3 here is CASSSQGLNTDTQYF. The CDR3 DNA is TGTGCCAGCAGTTCGCAGGGGCTCAATACAGATACGCAGTATTTT.

The genes are TRBV10-3 and TRBJ2-7; unclear D gene. Per germline, CDR1 ENHRY and CDR2 SYGVKD. The CDR3 spans 12 residues. Trimming took 8 bases from V and 4 from J, leaving 12 bases between them. The CDR3 loop reads CAISPGQYEQYF. CDR3 bases: TGTGCCATCTCCCCTGGGCAGTACGAGCAGTACTTC.

The chain employs TRBV30 and TRBJ2-7; D possibly corresponds to TRBD1 (5 bases). The V gene's germline CDR1 is GTSNPN and CDR2 SVGIG (reference sequence). CDR3 length equals 15 residues. Trimming left V 1 base short and J 0 bases short, with 13 bases between. CDR3 nucleotides: TGTGCCTGGAGTGCCAATGCCGACAGCTCCTACGAGCAGTACTTC. Its protein is CAWSANADSSYEQYF.

This sequence joins TRBV5-1 and TRBJ2-2; 14 nucleotides match TRBD2. V lost 2 bases and J lost 4; bases outside the gene matches: 10. Germline V CDR1 and CDR2: SGHRS, YFSETQ. The length of the CDR3 is 19 residues. CDR3 nucleotide sequence: TGCGCCAGCAGCTTCTCCGGGACTAGCGGGAGTTTGGGCACCGGGGAGCTGTTTTTT. As protein: CASSFSGTSGSLGTGELFF.

This chain uses TRBV20-1 with TRBJ1-5; D ambiguous. Trimming took off 3 bases at V and 5 bases at J, with 14 bases between the two ends. Germline CDR1 reads DFQATT; CDR2 reads SNEGSKA (reference sequence). The CDR3 is 14 residues long. CDR3 sequence: CSASRPGSDQPQHF. DNA of the CDR3: TGCAGTGCTAGTCGTCCGGGTTCCGATCAGCCCCAGCATTTT.

At least ten counts were recorded for this clone. This chain connects TRBV2 to TRBJ1-5; D gene uncertain. The germline gives CDR1 SNHLY, CDR2 FYNNEI. The CDR3 contains 15 residues. V lost 5 bases to trimming and J lost 6 bases, with 17 bases between them. In DNA form, the CDR3 reads TGTGCCAGCAGTTCCGGAGGAAGGCATGGTCAGCCCCAGCATTTT. It yields the protein CASSSGGRHGQPQHF.

This chain uses TRBV19 with TRBJ2-7, with 8 nucleotides matching TRBD2. V was pared by 9 bases and J by 3 bases, with 7 bases of the junction left unmatched. The CDR3 has 13 residues. Germline CDR1 LNHDA, CDR2 SQIVND (reference sequence). The DNA of the CDR3 is TGTGCCAGCACCCGCGGGGGGAACTACGAGCAGTACTTC. Amino acids: CASTRGGNYEQYF.

The chain joins TRBV11-3 to TRBJ2-7; maybe TRBD2 (6 bases). Between the trimmed V and J ends, which lost 1 base and 2 bases, there was a span of 9 bases. CDR3 length: 14 amino acids. Germline V gene data show CDR1 as SGHNT and CDR2 as YENEEA. This CDR3 is CASSLGPGAYEQYF. CDR3 DNA sequence: TGTGCCAGCAGCTTAGGGCCGGGGGCCTACGAGCAGTACTTC.